This section outlines one T cell receptor beta chain sequence together with its context. Sequencing was performed with immunoSEQ multiplex PCR; in TCRdb, only in-frame clones are kept and a portion is missing. Of fewer than 40,000 clones in the sample, around 93% were seen once. V lost 6 bases to trimming and J lost 0 bases; unmatched junction nucleotides: 7. Germline V gene lookup returns CDR1 LNHDA and CDR2 SQIVND (reference sequence). The CDR3 runs 15 residues. This entry comes from a study of control samples from healthy donors and cancer patients. This clonotype was sampled from a man aged 35 to 55 with colorectal cancer. The sample comprised PBMCs. The chain links TRBV19 to TRBJ1-2, with 7 bases identical to TRBD1. DNA of the CDR3: TGTGCCAGTAGCCAGGACAGGTCCTCTAACTATGGCTACACCTTC. Translating it yields CASSQDRSSNYGYTF.